This TCR beta chain was identified in a study of T cells after yellow fever vaccination. The CDR3 has 15 amino acids. V lost 1 base to trimming and J lost 6 bases; unmatched junction nucleotides: 8. Germline V CDR1 and CDR2: DFQATT, SNEGSKA (reference sequence). TCRdb independently ran MiXCR on the 5' RACE reads; one entry per CDR3 protein. The repertoire holds 450,000 to 550,000 distinct CDR3 sequences, with 15% to 20% as singletons. The sequence derives from a man between 25 and 39 years old who received the YFV17D yellow fever vaccine. V is TRBV20-1 and J is TRBJ2-1; 8 nucleotides align to TRBD2. Sequencing used PBMCs, obtained 15 days after the yellow fever booster vaccination. The CDR3, as DNA: TGCAGTGCTAGAGGCTCGGGGGGGAGGCCCAATGAGCAGTTCTTC. Its translation: CSARGSGGRPNEQFF.